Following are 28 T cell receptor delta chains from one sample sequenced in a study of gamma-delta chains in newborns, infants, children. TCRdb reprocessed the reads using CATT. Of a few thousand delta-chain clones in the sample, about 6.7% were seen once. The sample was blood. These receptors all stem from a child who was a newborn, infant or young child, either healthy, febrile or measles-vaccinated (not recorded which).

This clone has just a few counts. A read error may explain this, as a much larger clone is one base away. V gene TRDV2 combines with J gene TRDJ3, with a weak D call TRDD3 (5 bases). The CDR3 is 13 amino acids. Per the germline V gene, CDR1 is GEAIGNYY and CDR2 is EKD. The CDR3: CACDTWDARQMFF. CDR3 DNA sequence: TGTGCCTGTGATACCTGGGACGCCCGACAGATGTTTTTC.

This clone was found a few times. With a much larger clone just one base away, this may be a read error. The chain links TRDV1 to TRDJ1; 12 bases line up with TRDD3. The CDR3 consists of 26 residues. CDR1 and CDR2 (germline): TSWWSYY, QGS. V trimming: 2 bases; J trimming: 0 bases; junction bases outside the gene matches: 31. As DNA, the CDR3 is TGTGCTCTTGGGGAAGCCTTCACTAAGTTCTCACCCTACTGGGGGATACAGGGGGGGTACACCGATAAACTCATCTTT. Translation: CALGEAFTKFSPYWGIQGGYTDKLIF.

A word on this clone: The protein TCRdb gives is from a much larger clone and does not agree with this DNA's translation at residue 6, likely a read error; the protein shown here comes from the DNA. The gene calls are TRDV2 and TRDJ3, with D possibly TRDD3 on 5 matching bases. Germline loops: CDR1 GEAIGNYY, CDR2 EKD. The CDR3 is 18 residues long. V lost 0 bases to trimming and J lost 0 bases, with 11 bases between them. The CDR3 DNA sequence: TGTGCCTGTGACACCGGTGAGGGGAGCTCCTGGGACACCCGACAGATGTTTTTC. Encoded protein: CACDTGEGSSWDTRQMFF.

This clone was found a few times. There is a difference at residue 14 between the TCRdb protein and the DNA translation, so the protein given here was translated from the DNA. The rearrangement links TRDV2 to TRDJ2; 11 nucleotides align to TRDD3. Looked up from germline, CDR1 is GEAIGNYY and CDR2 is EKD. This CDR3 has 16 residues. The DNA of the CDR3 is TGTGCCTGTGACCCCCTGGGGGATACTTTGACAGCACAACCCTTCTTT. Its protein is CACDPLGDTLTAQPFF.

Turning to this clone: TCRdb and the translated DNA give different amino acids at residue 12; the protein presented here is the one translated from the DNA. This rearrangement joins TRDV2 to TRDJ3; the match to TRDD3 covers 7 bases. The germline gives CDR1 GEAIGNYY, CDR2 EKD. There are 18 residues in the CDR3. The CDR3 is CACDRLGIVSWGTRQMFF. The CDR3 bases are TGTGCCTGTGACCGACTGGGGATCGTATCCTGGGGCACCCGACAGATGTTTTTC.

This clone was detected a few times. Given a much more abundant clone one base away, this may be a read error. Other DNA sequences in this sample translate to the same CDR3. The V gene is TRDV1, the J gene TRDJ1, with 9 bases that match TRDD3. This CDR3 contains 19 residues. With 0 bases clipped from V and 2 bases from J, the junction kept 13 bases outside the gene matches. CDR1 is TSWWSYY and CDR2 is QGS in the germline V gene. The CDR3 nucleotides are TGTGCTCTTGGGGAACTTATACCCGGGGGATACCAAGGAACCGATAAACTCATCTTT. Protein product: CALGELIPGGYQGTDKLIF.

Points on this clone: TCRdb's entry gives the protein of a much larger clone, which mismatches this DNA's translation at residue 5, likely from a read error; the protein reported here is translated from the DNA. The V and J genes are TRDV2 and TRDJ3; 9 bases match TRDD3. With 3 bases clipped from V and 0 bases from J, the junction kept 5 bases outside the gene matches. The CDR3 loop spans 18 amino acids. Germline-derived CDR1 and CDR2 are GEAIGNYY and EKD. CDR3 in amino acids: CACDAVLGDSWDTRQMFF. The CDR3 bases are TGTGCCTGTGACGCGGTACTGGGGGACTCCTGGGACACCCGACAGATGTTTTTC.

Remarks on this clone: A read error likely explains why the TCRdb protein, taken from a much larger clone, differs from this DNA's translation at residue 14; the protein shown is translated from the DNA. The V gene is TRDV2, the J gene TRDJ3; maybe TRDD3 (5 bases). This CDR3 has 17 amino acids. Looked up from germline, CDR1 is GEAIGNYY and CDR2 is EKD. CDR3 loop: CACDTVQSSWDTRKMFF. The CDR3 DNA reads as TGTGCCTGTGACACCGTACAGAGCTCCTGGGACACCCGAAAGATGTTTTTC.

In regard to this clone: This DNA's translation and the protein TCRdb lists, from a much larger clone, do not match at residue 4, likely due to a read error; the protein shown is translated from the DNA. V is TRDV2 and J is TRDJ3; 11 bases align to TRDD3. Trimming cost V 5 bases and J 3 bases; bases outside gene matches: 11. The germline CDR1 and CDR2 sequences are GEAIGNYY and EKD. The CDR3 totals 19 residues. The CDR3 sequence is CACGPILGDNDWDTRQMFF. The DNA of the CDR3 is TGTGCCTGTGGCCCTATACTGGGGGATAACGACTGGGACACCCGACAGATGTTTTTC.

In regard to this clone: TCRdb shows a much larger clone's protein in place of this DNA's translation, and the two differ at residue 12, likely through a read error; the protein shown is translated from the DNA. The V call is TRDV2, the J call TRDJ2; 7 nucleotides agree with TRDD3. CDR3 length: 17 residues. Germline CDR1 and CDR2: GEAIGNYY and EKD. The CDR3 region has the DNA TGTGCCTGTGACACGCTGGGGGCCACCGCTTTGGCAGCACAACTCTTCTTT. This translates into CACDTLGATALAAQLFF.

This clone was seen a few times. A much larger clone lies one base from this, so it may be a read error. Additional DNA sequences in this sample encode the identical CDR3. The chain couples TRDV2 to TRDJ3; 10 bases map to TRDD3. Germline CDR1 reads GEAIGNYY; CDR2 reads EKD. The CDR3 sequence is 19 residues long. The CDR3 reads CACDSLGDSSSWDTRQMFF. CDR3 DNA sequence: TGTGCCTGTGACTCACTGGGGGATTCTAGCTCCTGGGACACCCGGCAGATGTTTTTC.

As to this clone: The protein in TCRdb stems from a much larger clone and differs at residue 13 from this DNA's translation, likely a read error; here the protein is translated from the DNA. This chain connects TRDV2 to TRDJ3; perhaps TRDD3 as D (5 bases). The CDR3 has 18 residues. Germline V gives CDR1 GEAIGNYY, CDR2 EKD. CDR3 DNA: TGTGCCTGTGACGCCGTAGGGGTTAGCTCCTGGGACGCCCGACAGATGTTTTTC. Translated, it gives CACDAVGVSSWDARQMFF.

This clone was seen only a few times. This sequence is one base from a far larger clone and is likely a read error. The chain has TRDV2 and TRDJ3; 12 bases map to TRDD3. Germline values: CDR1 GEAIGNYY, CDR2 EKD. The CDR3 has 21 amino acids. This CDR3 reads CACDTLLGDTRRSWDTRRMFF. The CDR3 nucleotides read TGTGCCTGTGACACCTTACTGGGGGATACTCGACGCTCCTGGGACACCCGACGGATGTTTTTC.

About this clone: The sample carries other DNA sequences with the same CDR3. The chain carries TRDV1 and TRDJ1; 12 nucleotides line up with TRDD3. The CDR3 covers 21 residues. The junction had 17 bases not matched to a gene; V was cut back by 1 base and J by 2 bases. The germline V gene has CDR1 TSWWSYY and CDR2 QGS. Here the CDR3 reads CALGEPTPFTGGYSYTDKLIF. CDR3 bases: TGTGCTCTTGGGGAACCAACCCCTTTTACTGGGGGATACTCGTATACCGATAAACTCATCTTT.

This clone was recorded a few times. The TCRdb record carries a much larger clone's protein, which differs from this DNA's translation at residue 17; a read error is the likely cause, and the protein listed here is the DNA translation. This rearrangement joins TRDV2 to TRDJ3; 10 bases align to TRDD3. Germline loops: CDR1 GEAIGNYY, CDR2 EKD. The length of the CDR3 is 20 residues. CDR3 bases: TGTGCCTGTGACACCGTACTGGGGGATCCTAGCTCCTGGGACACCCGAAAGATGTTTTTC. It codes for CACDTVLGDPSSWDTRKMFF.

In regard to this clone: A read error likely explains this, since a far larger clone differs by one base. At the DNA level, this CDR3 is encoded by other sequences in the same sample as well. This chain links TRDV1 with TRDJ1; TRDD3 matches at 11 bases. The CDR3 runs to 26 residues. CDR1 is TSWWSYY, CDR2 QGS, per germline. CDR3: CALGESLRRPSYVGDTGLPYTDKLIF. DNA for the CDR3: TGTGCTCTTGGGGAATCTCTACGAAGGCCTTCCTACGTGGGGGATACGGGATTACCTTACACCGATAAGCTCATCTTT.

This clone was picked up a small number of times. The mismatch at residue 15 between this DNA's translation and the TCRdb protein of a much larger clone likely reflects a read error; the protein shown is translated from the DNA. The DNA for the CDR3 is TGTGCCTGTGACTCCCTTACTGGACGCTCCTGGGACACCCGAAAGATGTTTTTC. As protein: CACDSLTGRSWDTRKMFF. The V call is TRDV2, the J call TRDJ3, with a tentative D call TRDD3 (5 bases). In germline, CDR1 is GEAIGNYY, CDR2 EKD. CDR3 size: 18 residues.

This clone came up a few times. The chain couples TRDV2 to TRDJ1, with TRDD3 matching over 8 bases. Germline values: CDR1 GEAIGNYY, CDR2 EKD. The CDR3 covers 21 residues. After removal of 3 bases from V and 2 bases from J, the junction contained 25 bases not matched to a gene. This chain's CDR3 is CACDSLPPPSTGGLGTDKLIF. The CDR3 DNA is TGTGCCTGTGACTCGCTACCTCCCCCCAGTACTGGGGGTTTAGGGACCGATAAACTCATCTTT.

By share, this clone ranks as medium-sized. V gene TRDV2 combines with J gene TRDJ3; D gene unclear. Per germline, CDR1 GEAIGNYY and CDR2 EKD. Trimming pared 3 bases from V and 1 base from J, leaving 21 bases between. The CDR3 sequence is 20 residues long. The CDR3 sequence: CACDPVGGPVGSWDTRQMFF. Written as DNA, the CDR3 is TGTGCCTGTGACCCAGTGGGCGGTCCGGTAGGGTCCTGGGACACCCGACAGATGTTTTTC.

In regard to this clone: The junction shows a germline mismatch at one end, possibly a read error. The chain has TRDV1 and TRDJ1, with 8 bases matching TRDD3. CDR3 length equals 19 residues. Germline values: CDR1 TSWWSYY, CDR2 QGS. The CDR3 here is CASGVAPRTGLGETDKIIF. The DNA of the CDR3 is TGTGCTAGTGGGGTGGCCCCTAGGACCGGGCTGGGGGAAACCGATAAAATCATCTTT.

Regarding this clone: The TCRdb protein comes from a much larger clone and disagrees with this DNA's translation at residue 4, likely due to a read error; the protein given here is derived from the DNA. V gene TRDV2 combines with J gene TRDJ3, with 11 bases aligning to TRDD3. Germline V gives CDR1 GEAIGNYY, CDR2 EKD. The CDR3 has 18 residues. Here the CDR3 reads CACNTVLGDTWDTRQMFF. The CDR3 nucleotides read TGTGCCTGTAACACCGTACTGGGGGATACCTGGGACACCCGACAGATGTTTTTC.

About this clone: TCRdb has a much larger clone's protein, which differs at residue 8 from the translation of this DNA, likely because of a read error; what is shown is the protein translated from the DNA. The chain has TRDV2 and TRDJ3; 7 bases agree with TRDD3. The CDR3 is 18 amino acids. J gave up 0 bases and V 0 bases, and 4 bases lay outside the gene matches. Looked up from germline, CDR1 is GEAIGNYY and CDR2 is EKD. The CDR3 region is CACDTGGCSSWDTRQMFF. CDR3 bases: TGTGCCTGTGACACCGGGGGATGCAGCTCCTGGGACACCCGACAGATGTTTTTC.

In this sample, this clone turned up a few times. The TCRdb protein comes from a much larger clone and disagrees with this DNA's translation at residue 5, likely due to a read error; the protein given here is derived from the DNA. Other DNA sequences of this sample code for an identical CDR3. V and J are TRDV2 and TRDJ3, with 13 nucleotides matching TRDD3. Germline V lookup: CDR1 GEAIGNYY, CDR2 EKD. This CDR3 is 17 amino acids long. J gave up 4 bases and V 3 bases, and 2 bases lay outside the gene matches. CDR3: CACDALGDTWDTRQMFF. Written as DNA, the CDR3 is TGTGCCTGTGACGCACTGGGGGATACGTGGGACACCCGACAGATGTTTTTC.

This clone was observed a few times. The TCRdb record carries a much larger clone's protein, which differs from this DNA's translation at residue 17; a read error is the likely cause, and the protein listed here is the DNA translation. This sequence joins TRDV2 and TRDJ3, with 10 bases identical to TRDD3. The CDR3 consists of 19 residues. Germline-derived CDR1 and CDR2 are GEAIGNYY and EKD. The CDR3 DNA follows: TGTGCCTGTGACGGATTGGGGGATACCAGATCCTGGGACACCCGACAGACGTTTTTC. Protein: CACDGLGDTRSWDTRQTFF.

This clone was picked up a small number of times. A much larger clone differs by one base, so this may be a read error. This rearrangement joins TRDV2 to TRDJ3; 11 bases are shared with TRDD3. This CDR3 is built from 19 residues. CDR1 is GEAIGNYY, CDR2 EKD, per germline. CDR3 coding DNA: TGTGCCTGTGACACCGTACTGGGGGATAGCTCCTGGTACACCCGACAGATGTTTTTC. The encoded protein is CACDTVLGDSSWYTRQMFF.

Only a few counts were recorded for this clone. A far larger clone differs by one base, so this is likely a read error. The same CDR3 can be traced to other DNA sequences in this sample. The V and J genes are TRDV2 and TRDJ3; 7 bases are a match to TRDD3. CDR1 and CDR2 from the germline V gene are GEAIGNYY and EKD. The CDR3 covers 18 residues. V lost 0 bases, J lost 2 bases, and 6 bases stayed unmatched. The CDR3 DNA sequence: TGTGCCTGTGACACCGTACTTGGGGATACCTGGGACACCCGACAGATGTTTTTC. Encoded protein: CACDTVLGDTWDTRQMFF.

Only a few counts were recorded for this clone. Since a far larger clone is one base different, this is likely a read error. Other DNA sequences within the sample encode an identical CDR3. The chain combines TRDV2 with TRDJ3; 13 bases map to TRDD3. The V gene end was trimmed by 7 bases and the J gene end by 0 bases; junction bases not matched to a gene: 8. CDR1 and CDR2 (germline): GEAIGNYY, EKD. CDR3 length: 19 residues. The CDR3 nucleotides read TGTGCCTGCGACGTACTGGGGGATACGCGCTCCTGGGACACCCGACAGATGTTTTTC. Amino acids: CACDVLGDTRSWDTRQMFF.

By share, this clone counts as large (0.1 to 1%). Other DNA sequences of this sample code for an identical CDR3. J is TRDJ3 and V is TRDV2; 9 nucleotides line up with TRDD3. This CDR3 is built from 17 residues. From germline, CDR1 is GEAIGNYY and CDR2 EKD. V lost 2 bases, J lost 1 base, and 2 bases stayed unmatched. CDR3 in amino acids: CACDILGDSWDTRQMFF. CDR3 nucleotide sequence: TGTGCCTGTGACATCCTGGGGGATTCCTGGGACACCCGACAGATGTTTTTC.